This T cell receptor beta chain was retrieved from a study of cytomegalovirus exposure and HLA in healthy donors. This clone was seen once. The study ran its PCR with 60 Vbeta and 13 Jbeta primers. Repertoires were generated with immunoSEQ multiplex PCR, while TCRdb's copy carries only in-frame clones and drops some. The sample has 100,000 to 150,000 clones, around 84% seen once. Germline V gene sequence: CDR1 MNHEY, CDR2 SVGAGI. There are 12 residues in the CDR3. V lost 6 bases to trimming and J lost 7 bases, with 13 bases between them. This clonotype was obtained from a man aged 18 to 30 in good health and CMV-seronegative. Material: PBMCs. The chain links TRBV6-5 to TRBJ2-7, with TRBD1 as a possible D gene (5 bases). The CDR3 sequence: CASSKAQGEQYF. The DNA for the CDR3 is TGTGCCAGCAGCAAGGCCCAGGGAGAGCAGTACTTC.